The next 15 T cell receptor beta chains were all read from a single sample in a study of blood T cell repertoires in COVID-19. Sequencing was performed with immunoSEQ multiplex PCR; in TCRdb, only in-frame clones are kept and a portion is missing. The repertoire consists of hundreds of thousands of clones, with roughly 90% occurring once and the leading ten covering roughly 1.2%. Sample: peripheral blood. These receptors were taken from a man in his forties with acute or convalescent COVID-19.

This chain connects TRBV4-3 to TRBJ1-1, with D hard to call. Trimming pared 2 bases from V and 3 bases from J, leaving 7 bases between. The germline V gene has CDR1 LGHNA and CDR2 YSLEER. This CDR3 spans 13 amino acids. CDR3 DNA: TGCGCCAGCAGCCAATCCAGGTACACTGAAGCTTTCTTT. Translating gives CASSQSRYTEAFF.

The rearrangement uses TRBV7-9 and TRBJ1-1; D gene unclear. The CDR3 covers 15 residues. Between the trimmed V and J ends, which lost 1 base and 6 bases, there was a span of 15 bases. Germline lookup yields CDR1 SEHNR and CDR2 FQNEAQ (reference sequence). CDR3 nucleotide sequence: TGTGCCAGCAGCTTAGACGGTATGGGGAGGGCTGAAGCTTTCTTT. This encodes CASSLDGMGRAEAFF.

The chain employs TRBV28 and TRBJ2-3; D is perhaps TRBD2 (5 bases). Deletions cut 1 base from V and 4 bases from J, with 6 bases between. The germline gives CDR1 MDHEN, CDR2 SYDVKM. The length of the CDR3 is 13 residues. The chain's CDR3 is CASSLSEADTQYF. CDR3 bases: TGTGCCAGCAGTTTATCGGAGGCAGATACGCAGTATTTT.

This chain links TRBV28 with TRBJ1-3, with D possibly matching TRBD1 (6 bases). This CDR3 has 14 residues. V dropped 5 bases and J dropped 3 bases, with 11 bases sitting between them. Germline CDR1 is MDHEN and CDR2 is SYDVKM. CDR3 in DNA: TGTGCCAGCAGTCCTCCAGGGGTTGGAAACACCATATATTTT. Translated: CASSPPGVGNTIYF.

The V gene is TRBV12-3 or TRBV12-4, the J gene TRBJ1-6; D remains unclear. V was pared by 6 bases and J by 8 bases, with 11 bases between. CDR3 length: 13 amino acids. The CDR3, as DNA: TGTGCCAGCAGGGCACGGAGTTATTCACCCCTCCACTTT. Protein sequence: CASRARSYSPLHF.

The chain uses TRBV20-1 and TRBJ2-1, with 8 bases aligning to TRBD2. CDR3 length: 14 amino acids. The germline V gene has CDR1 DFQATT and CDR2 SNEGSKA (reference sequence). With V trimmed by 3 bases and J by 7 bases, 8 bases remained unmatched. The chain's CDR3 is CSASVLAGENEQFF. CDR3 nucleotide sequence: TGCAGTGCTAGTGTCCTAGCGGGCGAGAATGAGCAGTTCTTC.

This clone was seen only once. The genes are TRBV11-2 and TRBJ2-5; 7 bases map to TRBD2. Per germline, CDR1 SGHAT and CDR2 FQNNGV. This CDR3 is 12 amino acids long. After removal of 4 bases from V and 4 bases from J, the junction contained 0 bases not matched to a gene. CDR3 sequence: CASSWEGETQYF. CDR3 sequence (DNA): TGTGCCAGCAGCTGGGAGGGAGAGACCCAGTACTTC.

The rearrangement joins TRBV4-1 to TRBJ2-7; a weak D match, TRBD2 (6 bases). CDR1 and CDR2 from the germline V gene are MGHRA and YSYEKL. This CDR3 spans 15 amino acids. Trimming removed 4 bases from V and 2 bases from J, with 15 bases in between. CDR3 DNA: TGCGCCAGCAGCCCAGCGAGCGGGCGGCCCTACGAGCAGTACTTC. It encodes CASSPASGRPYEQYF.

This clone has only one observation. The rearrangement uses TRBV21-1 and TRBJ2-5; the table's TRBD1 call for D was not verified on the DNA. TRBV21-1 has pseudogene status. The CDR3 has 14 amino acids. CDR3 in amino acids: CASSGGQGSETQYF. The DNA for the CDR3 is TGTGCCAGCAGCGGGGGACAGGGATCAGAGACCCAGTACTTC.

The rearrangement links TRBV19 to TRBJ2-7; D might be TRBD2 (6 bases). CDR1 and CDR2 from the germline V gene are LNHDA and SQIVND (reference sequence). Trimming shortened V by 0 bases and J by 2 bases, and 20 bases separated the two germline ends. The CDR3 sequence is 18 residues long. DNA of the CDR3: TGTGCCAGTAGTATAGATGGCGGGAATCGTGGTAGGGCCTACGAGCAGTACTTC. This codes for CASSIDGGNRGRAYEQYF.

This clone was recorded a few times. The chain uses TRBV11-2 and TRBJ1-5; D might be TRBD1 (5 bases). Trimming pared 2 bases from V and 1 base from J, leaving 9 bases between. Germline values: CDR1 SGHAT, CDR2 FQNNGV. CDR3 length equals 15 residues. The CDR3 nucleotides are TGTGCCAGCAGCTTACTTGCAGGGAGCAATCAGCCCCAGCATTTT. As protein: CASSLLAGSNQPQHF.

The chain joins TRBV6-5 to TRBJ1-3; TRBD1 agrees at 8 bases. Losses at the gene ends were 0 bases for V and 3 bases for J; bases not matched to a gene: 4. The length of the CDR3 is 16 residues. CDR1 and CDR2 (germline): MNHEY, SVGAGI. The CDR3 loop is CASSYSGTGFGNTIYF. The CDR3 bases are TGTGCCAGCAGTTACTCCGGGACAGGATTTGGAAACACCATATATTTT.

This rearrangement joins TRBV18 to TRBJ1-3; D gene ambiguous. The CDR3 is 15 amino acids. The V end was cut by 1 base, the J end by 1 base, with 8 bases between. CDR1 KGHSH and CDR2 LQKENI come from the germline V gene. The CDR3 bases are TGTGCCAGCTCACCACGAACAGAGTCTGGAAACACCATATATTTT. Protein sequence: CASSPRTESGNTIYF.

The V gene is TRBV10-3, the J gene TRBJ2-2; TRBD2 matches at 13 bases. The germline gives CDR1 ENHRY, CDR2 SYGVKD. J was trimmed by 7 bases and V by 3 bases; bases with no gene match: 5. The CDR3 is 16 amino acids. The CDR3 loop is CAISDRTSGSRGELFF. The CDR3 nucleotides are TGTGCCATCAGTGACAGGACTAGCGGGAGTCGCGGGGAGCTGTTTTTT.

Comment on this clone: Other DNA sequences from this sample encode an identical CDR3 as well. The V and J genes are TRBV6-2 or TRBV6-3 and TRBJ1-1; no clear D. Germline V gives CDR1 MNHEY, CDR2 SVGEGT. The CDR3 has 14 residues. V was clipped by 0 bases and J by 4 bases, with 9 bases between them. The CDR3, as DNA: TGTGCCAGCAGTTACTCGGGCGGGGTCACTGAAGCTTTCTTT. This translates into CASSYSGGVTEAFF.